What follows are 15 T cell receptor beta chains derived from one specimen sequenced in a study of OX40 agonist ivuxolimab in advanced cancers. Libraries were prepared by immunoSEQ multiplex PCR; TCRdb keeps only in-frame clonotypes and omits some of them. Among tens of thousands of clones listed, roughly 80% were seen once. This sample comprised CD4+ or CD8+ T cells sorted from blood, obtained in a trial of the OX40 agonist ivuxolimab. These receptors all stem from an adult with an advanced solid tumor such as melanoma, head and neck, liver or kidney cancer.

The CDR3 spells CASSEWEGGQADTQYF. The CDR3 DNA sequence: TGTGCCAGCAGTGAATGGGAAGGGGGTCAGGCAGATACGCAGTATTTT. The chain uses TRBV25-1 and TRBJ2-3; a possible D gene is TRBD1 (6 bases). This CDR3 comprises 16 residues. CDR1 MGHDK and CDR2 SYGVNS come from the germline V gene. V lost 1 base and J lost 4, with 15 bases in between.

In DNA, the CDR3 is TGTGCCAGCTCACCAATTTCCGGGAGGGAGACCCAGTACTTC. This codes for CASSPISGRETQYF. The genes are TRBV18 and TRBJ2-5; 7 bases line up with TRBD2. Germline V gene data show CDR1 as KGHSH and CDR2 as LQKENI. V lost 2 bases to trimming and J lost 5 bases; unmatched junction nucleotides: 5. The CDR3 extends over 14 amino acids. The full variable domain, completed using reference TRBV18 and TRBJ2-5, is NAGVMQNPRHLVRRRGQEARLRCSPMKGHSHVYWYRQLPEEGLKFMVYLQKENIIDESGMPKERFSAEFPKEGPSILRIQQVVRGDSAAYFCASSPISGRETQYFGPGTRLLVL.

Relative to its sample, this clone is medium-sized. The chain's CDR3 is CASSYGTLGGYTF. CDR3 coding DNA: TGTGCCAGCAGCTATGGGACCTTAGGGGGCTACACCTTC. The chain uses TRBV28 and TRBJ1-2; D possibly corresponds to TRBD1 (5 bases). CDR3 size: 13 residues. Germline-derived CDR1 and CDR2 are MDHEN and SYDVKM. V was pared by 6 bases and J by 8 bases, with 16 bases between.

A word on this clone: At one end the junction does not follow the germline gene, possibly because of a read error. The rearrangement joins TRBV7-7 to TRBJ2-1; TRBD2 aligns across 12 bases. The CDR3 loop spans 15 amino acids. Germline assignment: CDR1 SSHAT and CDR2 FNYEAQ (reference sequence). The CDR3, as DNA: TGTGCTAGCAGCTTAGGACTAGCGGGATTGGATGAGCAGTTCTTC. It encodes CASSLGLAGLDEQFF. Full variable domain (missing parts from reference TRBV7-7 and TRBJ2-1): GAGVSQSPRYKVTKRGQDVTLRCDPISSHATLYWYQQALGQGPEFLTYFNYEAQPDKSGLPSDRFSAERPEGSISTLTIQRTEQRDSAMYRCASSLGLAGLDEQFFGPGTRLTVL.

The chain carries TRBV7-9 and TRBJ2-2; unclear D gene. Germline V gene sequence: CDR1 SEHNR, CDR2 FQNEAQ (reference sequence). This CDR3 contains 14 residues. V was clipped by 7 bases and J by 0 bases, with 9 bases between them. The CDR3, as DNA: TGTGCCAGCATTAAACAGTCGAACACCGGGGAGCTGTTTTTT. Its translation is CASIKQSNTGELFF.

The chain links TRBV20-1 to TRBJ1-1, with a possible D match to TRBD1 (5 bases). Per the germline V gene, CDR1 is DFQATT and CDR2 is SNEGSKA (reference sequence). CDR3 length equals 11 residues. V dropped 7 bases and J dropped 1 base, with 7 bases sitting between them. In nucleotides, the CDR3 is TGCAGTGGGAGGGGGAACACTGAAGCTTTCTTT. As protein: CSGRGNTEAFF.

The rearrangement links TRBV5-5 to TRBJ2-3; D is unclear. The CDR3 is 12 residues long. Germline assignment: CDR1 SGHKS and CDR2 YYEKEE (reference sequence). Trimming took off 4 bases at V and 3 bases at J, with 6 bases between the two ends. DNA for the CDR3: TGTGCCAGCAGCCAAGAGACAGATACGCAGTATTTT. Amino acid sequence: CASSQETDTQYF.

The chain has TRBV2 and TRBJ2-7; 15 nucleotides agree with TRBD2. This CDR3 spans 14 amino acids. J lost 6 bases, V lost 5 bases, and 2 bases had no gene match. Per the germline V gene, CDR1 is SNHLY and CDR2 is FYNNEI. The CDR3 DNA is TGTGCCAGCAGTAGGACTAGCGGGAGGGGCGAGCAGTACGTC. Its translation: CASSRTSGRGEQYV.

The rearrangement uses TRBV28 and TRBJ1-3; D remains unclear. The CDR3 is 14 amino acids. Trimming left V 6 bases short and J 0 bases short, with 9 bases between. The V gene's germline CDR1 is MDHEN and CDR2 SYDVKM. CDR3 loop: CASSWTASGNTIYF. The CDR3 DNA sequence: TGTGCCAGCAGCTGGACGGCCTCTGGAAACACCATATATTTT.

The chain carries TRBV10-3 and TRBJ1-1; 10 bases agree with TRBD1. Looked up from germline, CDR1 is ENHRY and CDR2 is SYGVKD. The trim removed 7 bases at V and 4 bases at J, leaving 9 bases unmatched. The CDR3 spans 15 residues. CDR3 amino acids: CAINPGQGRSTEAFF. The CDR3 region has the DNA TGTGCCATCAACCCGGGACAGGGGAGGAGCACTGAAGCTTTCTTT.

The table lists this clone with a few counts. The chain couples TRBV7-9 to TRBJ1-5; 9 positions agree with TRBD1. This CDR3 is 15 amino acids long. V shed 5 bases, J shed 4 bases, and the junction held 6 bases outside the gene matches. Germline V CDR1 and CDR2: SEHNR, FQNEAQ (reference sequence). The CDR3 spells CASSLTGGGNQPQHF. CDR3 bases: TGTGCCAGCAGCCTCACAGGGGGCGGGAATCAGCCCCAGCATTTT.

The gene calls are TRBV5-6 and TRBJ1-6; TRBD1 is a possible D gene (5 bases). The CDR3 length is 16 residues. V was clipped by 1 base and J by 0 bases, with 8 bases between them. Germline CDR1 and CDR2: SGHDT and YYEEEE. The CDR3: CASSLPGDSYNSPLHF. In DNA form, the CDR3 reads TGTGCCAGCAGCTTGCCGGGGGACTCCTATAATTCACCCCTCCACTTT.

The chain has TRBV18 and TRBJ1-1; D unresolved. CDR1 is KGHSH and CDR2 is LQKENI in the germline V gene. The CDR3 has 15 amino acids. V was trimmed by 2 bases and J by 2 bases, leaving 12 bases between them. CDR3 sequence (DNA): TGTGCCAGCTCACCATCCGTGGCAGTTAACACTGAAGCTTTCTTT. This sequence encodes CASSPSVAVNTEAFF.

Regarding this clone: At one boundary the junction diverges from the germline segment, which might be a read error. The J gene is TRBJ2-1, the V gene TRBV7-9; the D gene could be TRBD1 or TRBD2 (6 bases each). The CDR3 contains 12 residues. CDR1 SEHNR and CDR2 FQNEAQ come from the germline V gene (reference sequence). The CDR3 loop reads CASRLGGNEQFF. As DNA, the CDR3 is TGTGCCAGCAGATTAGGGGGGAATGAGCAGTTCTTC.

Regarding this clone: Other DNA sequences in the same sample also yield this CDR3. This chain links TRBV5-1 with TRBJ1-3, with a possible D match to TRBD1 (5 bases). V shed 0 bases and J shed 0 bases, with 7 bases lying between them. Germline V lookup: CDR1 SGHRS, CDR2 YFSETQ. The CDR3 is made up of 15 amino acids. CDR3 in DNA: TGCGCCAGCAGCTTGGGTGGGGCCTCTGGAAACACCATATATTTT. Its protein is CASSLGGASGNTIYF.